What follows is one T cell receptor (beta chain) and its context. The germline V gene encodes CDR1 SGHRS and CDR2 YFSETQ. This CDR3 spans 15 amino acids. Trimming took 4 bases from V and 7 from J; bases not matched to a gene: 11. The data belong to a study of blood T cell repertoires in COVID-19. Overall study context: Samples representing acute and convalescent COVID-19 were sourced from the United States, Italy and Spain. From T cells, B-cell-depleted T cells, or PBMCs came the material, which was cDNA or gDNA.

How the authors handled the data: Amplification with reference gene primers provided the estimates of nucleated cell counts. The data were produced by immunoSEQ multiplex PCR, yet TCRdb's version contains in-frame clones alone and is incomplete. D and trimming were read from the DNA, whereas the V and J calls and clone size are those reported in that table. The top ten hold roughly 3.6% of the sample, which has 130,000 to 150,000 clones, about 80% seen once. This receptor was identified in a man between 65 and 85 years old who had recovered from COVID-19. The material sequenced was peripheral blood. The V call is TRBV5-1, the J call TRBJ2-7, with TRBD2 identical over 10 bases. The CDR3 DNA reads TGCGCCAGCAGCAGCCTAGCGGGAGAGCCAGGGGAGCAGTACTTC. Its translation: CASSSLAGEPGEQYF.